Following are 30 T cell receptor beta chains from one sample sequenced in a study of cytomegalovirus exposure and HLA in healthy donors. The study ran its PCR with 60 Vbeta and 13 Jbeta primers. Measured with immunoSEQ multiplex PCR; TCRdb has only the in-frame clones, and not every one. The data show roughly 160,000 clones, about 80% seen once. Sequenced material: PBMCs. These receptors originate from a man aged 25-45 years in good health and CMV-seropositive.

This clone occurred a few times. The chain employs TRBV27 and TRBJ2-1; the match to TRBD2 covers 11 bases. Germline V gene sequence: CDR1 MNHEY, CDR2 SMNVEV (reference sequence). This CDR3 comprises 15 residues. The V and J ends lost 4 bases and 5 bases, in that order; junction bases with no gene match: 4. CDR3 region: CASSSLAGANNEQFF. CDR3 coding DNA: TGTGCCAGCAGTTCACTAGCGGGGGCGAACAATGAGCAGTTCTTC.

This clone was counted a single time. The CDR3 bases are TGTGCCAGCAGTTACTCGGGACAGATTAATGAAAAACTGTTTTTT. Translation gives CASSYSGQINEKLFF. The chain employs TRBV6-6 and TRBJ1-4; 7 bases are shared with TRBD1. V was pared by 0 bases and J by 4 bases, with 2 bases of the junction left unmatched. Per germline, CDR1 MNHNY and CDR2 SVGAGI (reference sequence). The CDR3 is 15 amino acids.

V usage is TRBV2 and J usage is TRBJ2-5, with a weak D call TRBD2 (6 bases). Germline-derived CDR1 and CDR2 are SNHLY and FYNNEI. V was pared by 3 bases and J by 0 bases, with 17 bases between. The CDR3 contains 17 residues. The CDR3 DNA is TGTGCCAGCAGTGATGTCGGCGGGACGACGTACCAAGAGACCCAGTACTTC. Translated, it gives CASSDVGGTTYQETQYF.

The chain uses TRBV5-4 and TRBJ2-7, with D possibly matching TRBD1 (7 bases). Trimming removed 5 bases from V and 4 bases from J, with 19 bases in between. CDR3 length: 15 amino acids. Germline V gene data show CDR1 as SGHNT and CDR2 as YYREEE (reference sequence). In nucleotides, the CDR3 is TGTGCCAGCAGTTCCGGGGCAGGGGGGTTATACGAGCAGTACTTC. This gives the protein CASSSGAGGLYEQYF.

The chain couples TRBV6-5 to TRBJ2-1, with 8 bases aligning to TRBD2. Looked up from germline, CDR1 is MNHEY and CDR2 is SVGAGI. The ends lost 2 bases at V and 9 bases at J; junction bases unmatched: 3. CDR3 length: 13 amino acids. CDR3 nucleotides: TGTGCCAGCAGTTACAGTAGCGGGGTTGAGCAGTTCTTC. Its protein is CASSYSSGVEQFF.

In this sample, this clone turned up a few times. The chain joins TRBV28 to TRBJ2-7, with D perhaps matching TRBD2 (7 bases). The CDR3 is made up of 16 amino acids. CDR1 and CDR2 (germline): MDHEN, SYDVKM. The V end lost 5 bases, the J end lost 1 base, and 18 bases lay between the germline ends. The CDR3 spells CASSPLGGPLSYEQYF. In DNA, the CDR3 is TGTGCCAGCAGTCCGTTGGGGGGGCCTCTTTCCTACGAGCAGTACTTC.

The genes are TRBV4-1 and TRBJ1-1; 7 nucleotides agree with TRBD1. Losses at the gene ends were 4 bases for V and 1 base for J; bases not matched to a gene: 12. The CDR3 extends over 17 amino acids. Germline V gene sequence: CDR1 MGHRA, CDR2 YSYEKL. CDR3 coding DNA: TGCGCCAGCAGCCGCCCGGGACAGAGTGTGTCGAACACTGAAGCTTTCTTT. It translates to CASSRPGQSVSNTEAFF.

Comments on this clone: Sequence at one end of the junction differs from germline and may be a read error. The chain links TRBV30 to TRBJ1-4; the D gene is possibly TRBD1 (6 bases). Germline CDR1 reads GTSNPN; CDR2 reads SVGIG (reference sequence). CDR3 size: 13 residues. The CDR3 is CAWSLGLQGPPSF. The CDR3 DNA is TGTGCCTGGAGCCTCGGGTTACAGGGCCCTCCCTCCTTT.

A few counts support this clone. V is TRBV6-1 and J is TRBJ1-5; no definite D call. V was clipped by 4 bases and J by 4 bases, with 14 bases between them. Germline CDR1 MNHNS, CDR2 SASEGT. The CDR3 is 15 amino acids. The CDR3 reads CASSVMEILNQPQHF. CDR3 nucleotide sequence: TGTGCCAGCAGTGTAATGGAAATACTAAATCAGCCCCAGCATTTT.

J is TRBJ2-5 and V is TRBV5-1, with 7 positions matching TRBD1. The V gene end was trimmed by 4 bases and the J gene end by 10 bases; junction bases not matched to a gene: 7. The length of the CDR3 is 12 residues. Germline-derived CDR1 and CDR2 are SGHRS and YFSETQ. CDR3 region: CASSRQGEFQYF. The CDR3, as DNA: TGCGCCAGCAGCAGACAGGGAGAATTCCAGTACTTC.

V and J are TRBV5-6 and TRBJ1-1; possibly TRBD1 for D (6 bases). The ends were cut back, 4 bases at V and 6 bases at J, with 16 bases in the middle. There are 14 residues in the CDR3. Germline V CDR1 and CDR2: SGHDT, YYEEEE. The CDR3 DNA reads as TGTGCCAGCAGCCTACAGGGATATTCAGCTGAAGCTTTCTTT. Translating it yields CASSLQGYSAEAFF.

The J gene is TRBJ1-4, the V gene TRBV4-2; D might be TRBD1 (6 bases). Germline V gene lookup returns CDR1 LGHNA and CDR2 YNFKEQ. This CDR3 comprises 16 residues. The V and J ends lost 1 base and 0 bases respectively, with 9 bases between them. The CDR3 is CASSQVTGTTNEKLFF. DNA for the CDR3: TGTGCCAGCAGCCAAGTGACAGGCACAACTAATGAAAAACTGTTTTTT.

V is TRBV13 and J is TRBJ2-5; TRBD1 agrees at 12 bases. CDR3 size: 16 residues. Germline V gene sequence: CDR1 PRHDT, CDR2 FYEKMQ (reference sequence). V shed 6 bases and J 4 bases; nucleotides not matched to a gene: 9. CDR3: CASRPTGTGGAETQYF. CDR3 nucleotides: TGTGCCAGCAGACCGACCGGGACAGGGGGCGCAGAGACCCAGTACTTC.

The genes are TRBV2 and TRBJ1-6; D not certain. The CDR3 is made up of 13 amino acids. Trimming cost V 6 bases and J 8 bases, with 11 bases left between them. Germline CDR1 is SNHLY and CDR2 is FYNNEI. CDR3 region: CASRELRDSPLHF. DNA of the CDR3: TGTGCCAGCAGGGAGCTACGGGATTCACCCCTCCACTTT.

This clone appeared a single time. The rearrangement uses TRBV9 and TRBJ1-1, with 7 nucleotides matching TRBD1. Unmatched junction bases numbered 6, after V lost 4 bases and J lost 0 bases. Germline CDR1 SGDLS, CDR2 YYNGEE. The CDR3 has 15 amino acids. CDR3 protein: CASSSRQGMNTEAFF. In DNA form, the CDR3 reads TGTGCCAGCAGCTCCCGACAGGGAATGAACACTGAAGCTTTCTTT.

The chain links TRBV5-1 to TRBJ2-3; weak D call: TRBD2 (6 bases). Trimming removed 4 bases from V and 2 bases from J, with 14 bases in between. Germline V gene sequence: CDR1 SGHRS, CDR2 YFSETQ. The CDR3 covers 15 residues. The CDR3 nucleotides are TGCGCCAGCAGCCCGTCCGGGACTCTCACAGATACGCAGTATTTT. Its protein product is CASSPSGTLTDTQYF.

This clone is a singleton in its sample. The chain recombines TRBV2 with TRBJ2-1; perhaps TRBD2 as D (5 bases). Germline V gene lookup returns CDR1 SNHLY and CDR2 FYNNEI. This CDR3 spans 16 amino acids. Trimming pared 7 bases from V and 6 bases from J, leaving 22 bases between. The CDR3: CASILERSRLGNEQFF. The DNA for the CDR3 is TGTGCCAGCATTCTTGAGCGGAGCCGCTTGGGCAATGAGCAGTTCTTC.

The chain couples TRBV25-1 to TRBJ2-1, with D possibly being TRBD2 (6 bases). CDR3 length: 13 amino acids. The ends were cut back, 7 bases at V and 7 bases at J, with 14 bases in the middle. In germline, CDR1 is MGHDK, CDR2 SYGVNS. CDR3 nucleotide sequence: TGTGCCAGCACCGGCGGGACGGTAAATGAGCAGTTCTTC. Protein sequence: CASTGGTVNEQFF.

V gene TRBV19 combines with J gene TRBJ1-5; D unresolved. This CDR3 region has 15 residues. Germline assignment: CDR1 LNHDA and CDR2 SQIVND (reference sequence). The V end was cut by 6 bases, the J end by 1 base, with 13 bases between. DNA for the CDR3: TGTGCCAGTAGAGTTGCCGAGGAGAGCAATCAGCCCCAGCATTTT. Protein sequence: CASRVAEESNQPQHF.

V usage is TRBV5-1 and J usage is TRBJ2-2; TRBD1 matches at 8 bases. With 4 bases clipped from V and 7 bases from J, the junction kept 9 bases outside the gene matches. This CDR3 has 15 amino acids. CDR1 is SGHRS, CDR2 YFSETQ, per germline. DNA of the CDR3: TGCGCCAGCAGCAAGGACAGGGAACTGTACGGGGAGCTGTTTTTT. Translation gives CASSKDRELYGELFF.

The CDR3 bases are TGTGCTAGTGGTTCCCTCGGGCAGCGGGAGAATGAGCAGTTCTTC. This codes for CASGSLGQRENEQFF. The genes are TRBV12-5 and TRBJ2-1; 8 nucleotides agree with TRBD2. The CDR3 is 15 residues long. The V gene's germline CDR1 is LGHNT and CDR2 FRNRAP. V trimming: 4 bases; J trimming: 7 bases; junction bases outside the gene matches: 9.

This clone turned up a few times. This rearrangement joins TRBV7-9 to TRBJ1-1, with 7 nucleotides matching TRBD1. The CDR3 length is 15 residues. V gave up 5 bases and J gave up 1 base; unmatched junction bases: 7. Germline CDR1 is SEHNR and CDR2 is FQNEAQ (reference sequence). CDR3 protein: CASSANRGPNTEAFF. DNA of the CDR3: TGTGCCAGCAGCGCCAACAGGGGCCCGAACACTGAAGCTTTCTTT. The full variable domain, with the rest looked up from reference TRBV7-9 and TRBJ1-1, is DTGVSQNPRHKITKRGQNVTFRCDPISEHNRLYWYRQTLGQGPEFLTYFQNEAQLEKSRLLSDRFSAERPKGSFSTLEIQRTEQGDSAMYLCASSANRGPNTEAFFGQGTRLTVV.

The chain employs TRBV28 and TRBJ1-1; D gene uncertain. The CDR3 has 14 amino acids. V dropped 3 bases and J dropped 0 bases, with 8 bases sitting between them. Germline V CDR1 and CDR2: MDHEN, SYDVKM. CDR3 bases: TGTGCCAGCAGTTTGGTTCAGATGAACACTGAAGCTTTCTTT. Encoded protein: CASSLVQMNTEAFF.

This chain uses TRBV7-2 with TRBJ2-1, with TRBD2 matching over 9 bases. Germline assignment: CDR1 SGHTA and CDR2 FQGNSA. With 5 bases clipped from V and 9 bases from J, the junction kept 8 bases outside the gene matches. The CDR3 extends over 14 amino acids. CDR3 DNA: TGTGCCAGCAGCCCCGGGGGACTAGCCGGTGAGCAGTTCTTC. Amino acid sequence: CASSPGGLAGEQFF.

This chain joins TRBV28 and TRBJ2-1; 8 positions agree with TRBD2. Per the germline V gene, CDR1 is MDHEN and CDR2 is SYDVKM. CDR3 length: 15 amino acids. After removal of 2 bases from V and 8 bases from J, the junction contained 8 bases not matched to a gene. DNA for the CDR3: TGTGCCAGCAGTTTAGGTAGTAGCGGGGACTATGAGCAGTTCTTC. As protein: CASSLGSSGDYEQFF.

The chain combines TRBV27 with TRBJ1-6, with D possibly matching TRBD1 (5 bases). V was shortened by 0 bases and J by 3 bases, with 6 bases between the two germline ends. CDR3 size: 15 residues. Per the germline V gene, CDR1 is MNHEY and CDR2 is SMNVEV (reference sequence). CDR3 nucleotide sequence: TGTGCCAGCAGTTTATCGGGGGGCTATAATTCACCCCTCCACTTT. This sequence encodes CASSLSGGYNSPLHF.

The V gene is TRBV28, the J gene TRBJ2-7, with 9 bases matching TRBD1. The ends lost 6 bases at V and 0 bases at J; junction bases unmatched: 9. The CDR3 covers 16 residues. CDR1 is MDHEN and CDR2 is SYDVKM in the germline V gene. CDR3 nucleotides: TGTGCCAGCAGCGAGCTCGGACAGGGGAACTCCTACGAGCAGTACTTC. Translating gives CASSELGQGNSYEQYF.

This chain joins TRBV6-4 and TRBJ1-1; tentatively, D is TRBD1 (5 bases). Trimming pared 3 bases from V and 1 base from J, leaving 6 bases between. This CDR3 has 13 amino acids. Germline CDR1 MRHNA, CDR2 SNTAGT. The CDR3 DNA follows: TGTGCCAGCAGTGAAGGGGAGAACACTGAAGCTTTCTTT. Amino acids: CASSEGENTEAFF.

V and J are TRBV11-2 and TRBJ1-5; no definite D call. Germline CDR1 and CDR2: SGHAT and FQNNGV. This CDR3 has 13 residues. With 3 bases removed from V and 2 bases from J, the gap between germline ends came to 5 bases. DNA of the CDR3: TGTGCCAGCAGCTTCACAGGCAATCAGCCCCAGCATTTT. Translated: CASSFTGNQPQHF.

The CDR3 DNA reads TGTGCCTGGAGTTGGGGGGGTGACTCCTACGAGCAGTACTTC. Translation gives CAWSWGGDSYEQYF. This chain joins TRBV30 and TRBJ2-7; 7 bases map to TRBD2. The trim removed 2 bases at V and 0 bases at J, leaving 4 bases unmatched. CDR1 GTSNPN and CDR2 SVGIG come from the germline V gene (reference sequence). There are 14 residues in the CDR3.